The 21 T cell receptor beta chains listed next were all sequenced from one sample in a study of blood T cell repertoires in COVID-19. The table came from immunoSEQ multiplex PCR; TCRdb's copy has only in-frame clones and leaves some out. Among 280,000 or so clones listed, approximately 85% were seen once. Sequenced material: peripheral blood. These receptors all stem from a human donor in a cohort sampled during active COVID-19.

V usage is TRBV28 and J usage is TRBJ1-5; 9 nucleotides align to TRBD1. The CDR3 has 14 amino acids. With V trimmed by 5 bases and J by 4 bases, 3 bases remained unmatched. From germline, CDR1 is MDHEN and CDR2 SYDVKM. The CDR3 sequence: CASSQTGGNQPQHF. CDR3 DNA sequence: TGTGCCAGCAGTCAGACAGGGGGAAATCAGCCCCAGCATTTT.

As regards this clone: This same CDR3 is encoded by further DNA sequences in the sample. The genes are TRBV9 and TRBJ2-1; D is ambiguous. The CDR3 runs to 15 residues. Germline V gene sequence: CDR1 SGDLS, CDR2 YYNGEE. With 0 bases removed from V and 0 bases from J, the gap between germline ends came to 7 bases. The DNA for the CDR3 is TGTGCCAGCAGCGTAGGTTCCAGCTCCTACAATGAGCAGTTCTTC. Translation gives CASSVGSSSYNEQFF.

This clone occurred once. The rearrangement joins TRBV19 to TRBJ2-1; TRBD2 matches 8 bases. Germline trimming cut 7 bases from V and 5 bases from J; bases unmatched to any gene: 10. From germline, CDR1 is LNHDA and CDR2 SQIVND (reference sequence). The CDR3 is made up of 15 amino acids. The CDR3 bases are TGTGCCAGTACCAGAACGGGAGGGACGAACAATGAGCAGTTCTTC. Translated, it gives CASTRTGGTNNEQFF.

The chain carries TRBV6-1 and TRBJ1-4; D call uncertain. This CDR3 region has 15 residues. Germline V gives CDR1 MNHNS, CDR2 SASEGT. The V end lost 2 bases, the J end lost 0 bases, and 7 bases lay between the germline ends. CDR3 in DNA: TGTGCCAGCAGTGAAAGCTTAGCAACTAATGAAAAACTGTTTTTT. The encoded protein is CASSESLATNEKLFF.

Remarks on this clone: This sample also contains other DNA sequences that code for the same CDR3. The rearrangement links TRBV18 to TRBJ1-1, with D perhaps TRBD1 (6 bases). The CDR3 contains 13 residues. The germline V gene has CDR1 KGHSH and CDR2 LQKENI. V was clipped by 4 bases and J by 1 base, with 7 bases between them. In DNA, the CDR3 is TGTGCCAGCTCACTGGACAGGAACACTGAAGCTTTCTTT. This gives the protein CASSLDRNTEAFF.

V gene TRBV29-1 combines with J gene TRBJ1-1; D is unclear. The germline V gene has CDR1 SQVTM and CDR2 ANQGSEA. The CDR3 is made up of 13 amino acids. Trimming stripped 5 bases from V and 3 bases from J, with 13 bases between. This CDR3 reads CSVRKSRDTEAFF. As DNA, the CDR3 is TGCAGCGTTCGGAAATCGAGGGACACTGAAGCTTTCTTT.

The chain links TRBV6-6 to TRBJ2-7; a possible D gene is TRBD1 (5 bases). The germline V gene has CDR1 MNHNY and CDR2 SVGAGI (reference sequence). The CDR3 sequence is 18 residues long. Trimming removed 5 bases from V and 0 bases from J, with 23 bases in between. The CDR3 sequence: CASSLFARWGQGSYEQYF. For the CDR3, the DNA is TGTGCCAGCAGTCTATTTGCCCGGTGGGGTCAGGGCTCCTACGAGCAGTACTTC.

The V gene is TRBV5-4, the J gene TRBJ2-1, with TRBD2 matching 7 bases. J gave up 2 bases and V 0 bases, and 2 bases lay outside the gene matches. The CDR3 contains 15 residues. Looked up from germline, CDR1 is SGHNT and CDR2 is YYREEE (reference sequence). Here the CDR3 reads CASSLESGTYNEQFF. The CDR3, as DNA: TGTGCCAGCAGCTTGGAGAGCGGGACCTACAATGAGCAGTTCTTC. The full variable domain, with the rest looked up from reference TRBV5-4 and TRBJ2-1, is ETGVTQSPTHLIKTRGQQVTLRCSSQSGHNTVSWYQQALGQGPQFIFQYYREEENGRGNFPPRFSGLQFPNYSSELNVNALELDDSALYLCASSLESGTYNEQFFGPGTRLTVL.

CDR3: CATKAPPGQGTRGSGNTIYF. CDR3 bases: TGTGCCACAAAGGCTCCTCCGGGACAGGGGACTCGCGGCTCTGGAAACACCATATATTTT. The chain uses TRBV28 and TRBJ1-3; 10 nucleotides line up with TRBD1. Germline V gene lookup returns CDR1 MDHEN and CDR2 SYDVKM. The V gene end was trimmed by 10 bases and the J gene end by 0 bases; junction bases not matched to a gene: 21. The CDR3 sequence is 20 residues long.

This chain's CDR3 is CASSHGGGTQYF. DNA of the CDR3: TGTGCCAGCAGCCATGGGGGGGGGACCCAGTACTTC. The chain uses TRBV28 and TRBJ2-5; 7 nucleotides align to TRBD2. This CDR3 region has 12 residues. Losses at the gene ends were 6 bases for V and 7 bases for J; bases not matched to a gene: 5. The germline V gene has CDR1 MDHEN and CDR2 SYDVKM.

The genes are TRBV13 and TRBJ1-2, with D tentatively TRBD1 (6 bases). This CDR3 is 15 amino acids long. CDR1 and CDR2 (germline): PRHDT, FYEKMQ (reference sequence). V shed 6 bases and J shed 4 bases, with 18 bases lying between them. The CDR3 here is CASSLSPGQSYGYTF. In DNA form, the CDR3 reads TGTGCCAGCAGTTTATCCCCGGGACAAAGCTATGGCTACACCTTC.

The V and J genes are TRBV19 and TRBJ2-2; possible D gene TRBD2, 7 bases. Germline CDR1 and CDR2: LNHDA and SQIVND (reference sequence). Deletions cut 7 bases from V and 7 bases from J, with 16 bases between. The CDR3 totals 14 residues. The CDR3 here is CASTGGGSIGELFF. DNA for the CDR3: TGTGCCAGTACCGGGGGCGGGAGCATCGGGGAGCTGTTTTTT.

V usage is TRBV9 and J usage is TRBJ2-2, with D possibly being TRBD1 (6 bases). The CDR3 runs 15 residues. Trimming took off 0 bases at V and 5 bases at J, with 11 bases between the two ends. CDR1 and CDR2 (germline): SGDLS, YYNGEE. The CDR3 reads CASSVAPGETGELFF. For the CDR3, the DNA is TGTGCCAGCAGCGTAGCTCCAGGGGAAACCGGGGAGCTGTTTTTT. Based on the CDR3 plus reference TRBV9 and TRBJ2-2, the full variable domain is DSGVTQTPKHLITATGQRVTLRCSPRSGDLSVYWYQQSLDQGLQFLIQYYNGEERAKGNILERFSAQQFPDLHSELNLSSLELGDSALYFCASSVAPGETGELFFGEGSRLTVL.

The chain has TRBV9 and TRBJ1-4; a weak D match, TRBD1 (6 bases). With 0 bases removed from V and 7 bases from J, the gap between germline ends came to 16 bases. The CDR3 extends over 16 amino acids. Germline loops: CDR1 SGDLS, CDR2 YYNGEE. The CDR3 sequence: CASSVGGLDSGEKLFF. CDR3 sequence (DNA): TGTGCCAGCAGCGTAGGGGGCTTGGACAGTGGTGAAAAACTGTTTTTT.

The chain is built from TRBV6-5 and TRBJ2-2, with unresolved D. The ends were cut back, 5 bases at V and 6 bases at J, with 13 bases in the middle. Germline CDR1 is MNHEY and CDR2 is SVGAGI. CDR3 size: 14 residues. DNA of the CDR3: TGTGCCAGCAGTCCCCTAAGGCTAGCCGGGGAGCTGTTTTTT. Translated: CASSPLRLAGELFF.

The rearrangement joins TRBV2 to TRBJ1-4; 7 bases map to TRBD1. V was clipped by 3 bases and J by 8 bases; unmatched bases: 6. The V gene's germline CDR1 is SNHLY and CDR2 FYNNEI. The CDR3 has 14 amino acids. CDR3 in amino acids: CASSDFTGVEKLFF. Here the CDR3 DNA reads TGTGCCAGCAGTGATTTTACAGGGGTGGAAAAACTGTTTTTT. The whole variable domain, filled in from reference TRBV2 and TRBJ1-4, reads EPEVTQTPSHQVTQMGQEVILRCVPISNHLYFYWYRQILGQKVEFLVSFYNNEISEKSEIFDDQFSVERPDGSNFTLKIRSTKLEDSAMYFCASSDFTGVEKLFFGSGTQLSVL.

CDR3 sequence (DNA): TGTGCCAGCAGTTTGAGGGAGGGCCGGGTAGATACGCAGTATTTT. Its protein product is CASSLREGRVDTQYF. V and J are TRBV27 and TRBJ2-3; 7 bases match TRBD2. The V gene end was trimmed by 3 bases and the J gene end by 5 bases; junction bases not matched to a gene: 8. CDR3 size: 15 residues. Per the germline V gene, CDR1 is MNHEY and CDR2 is SMNVEV (reference sequence).

This clone has only a few counts. This rearrangement joins TRBV2 to TRBJ2-5; TRBD2 matches at 12 bases. The V gene end was trimmed by 6 bases and the J gene end by 7 bases; junction bases not matched to a gene: 15. The length of the CDR3 is 17 residues. CDR1 is SNHLY and CDR2 is FYNNEI in the germline V gene. In DNA, the CDR3 is TGTGCCAGCAGCACGAATAGGCTAGCGGGAGGGCGGGGGACCCAGTACTTC. It yields the protein CASSTNRLAGGRGTQYF.

The chain joins TRBV7-9 to TRBJ2-1, with 8 bases that match TRBD1. The germline V gene has CDR1 SEHNR and CDR2 FQNEAQ (reference sequence). V lost 5 bases, J lost 10 bases, and 4 bases stayed unmatched. This CDR3 has 12 amino acids. CDR3 coding DNA: TGTGCCAGCAGCGAGGACAGGGTGGAGCAGTTCTTC. This gives the protein CASSEDRVEQFF.

The chain couples TRBV4-3 to TRBJ2-1; 7 bases are a match to TRBD2. The V segment lost 4 bases and the J segment 10 bases; nucleotides outside the gene matches: 7. Germline lookup yields CDR1 LGHNA and CDR2 YSLEER. This CDR3 spans 13 amino acids. In DNA form, the CDR3 reads TGCGCCAGCAGCCTTTTCGCGGGAGACGAGCAGTTCTTC. Amino acids: CASSLFAGDEQFF.

The chain couples TRBV4-1 to TRBJ2-2, with TRBD2 matching 11 bases. The V segment lost 3 bases and the J segment 4 bases; nucleotides outside the gene matches: 4. The CDR3 runs 16 residues. The germline V gene has CDR1 MGHRA and CDR2 YSYEKL. CDR3 in amino acids: CASSQIAGGLTGELFF. CDR3 DNA sequence: TGCGCCAGCAGCCAGATAGCGGGAGGGCTCACCGGGGAGCTGTTTTTT.